The clone carrying this T cell receptor (beta chain) was picked up one time. Antigen specificity is unknown. Unrecorded immune exposures were likely, despite nominal health at sampling. This record comes from a study of cytomegalovirus exposure and HLA in healthy donors. Amplification used 60 Vbeta primers and 13 Jbeta primers. Data came from immunoSEQ multiplex PCR; TCRdb stores just in-frame clones and leaves some out. The sample lists 75,000 to 90,000 clones, around 82% occurring once. Study outcomes and limitations: A later analysis linked a missense DCLRE1C variant to TCR beta V- and J-gene trimming. The only immune exposure information that was available was CMV serostatus. Later analysis showed TCR association rates varying by HLA locus, highest for DRB1 and lowest for HLA-C.

The origin of this receptor is a man between 50 and 59 years old in good health and CMV-seronegative. The sequenced material came from PBMCs.

The CDR3 loop reads CASGLVLGPERIEAFF. Written as DNA, the CDR3 is TGTGCTAGTGGTTTGGTACTTGGGCCCGAACGAATAGAAGCTTTCTTT. The genes are TRBV12-5 and TRBJ1-1; no definite D call. CDR3 length: 16 amino acids. Trimming removed 0 bases at V and 8 bases at J, with 19 bases between. The germline V gene has CDR1 LGHNT and CDR2 FRNRAP.